This T cell receptor (beta chain) is drawn from a study of T cells in Graves' hyperthyroidism and ophthalmopathy. Study at large: Peripheral blood draws took place at initial diagnosis, ahead of any treatment.

TCR beta CDR3 sequences were amplified from RNA transcripts. First-round RT-PCR with HTBI primers amplified the TCR CDR3 region. TCRdb reanalysed the multiplex PCR reads using MiXCR and keeps one entry per CDR3 protein. There are about 480,000 distinct CDR3 sequences in the sample; approximately 15% occur only once, and about a sixth lies in the top ten. Diagnoses used clinical symptoms, serum thyroxine and TRAb, thyroid ultrasound and orbital computed tomography. Using approximately 10 ml of fresh peripheral blood, PBMCs were prepared. This clonotype was counted at least ten times. Sequencing was performed on blood. The receptor was isolated from a woman aged 18-35 years with Graves' hyperthyroidism.

CDR3 sequence: CASGPGMRAFF. CDR3 nucleotide sequence: TGTGCCAGCGGCCCGGGGATGCGAGCTTTCTTT. The V and J genes are TRBV12-3 or TRBV12-4 and TRBJ1-1; no definite D call. V lost 8 bases and J 10 bases, leaving 14 bases between the germline ends. CDR3 length: 11 residues.